The rows below give T cell receptor beta chains drawn from one sample of a study of T cell clones after liver transplantation. Produced via immunoSEQ multiplex PCR; TCRdb's table is partial and in-frame only. Of about 75,000 clones listed, around 84% are singletons. Sample: CD4+ T cells from blood, taken roughly 50 months after liver transplant. The receptors come from a human patient who received a liver transplant. The T cells may come from the graft donor. CDR3s include the opening cysteine and the closing phenylalanine or tryptophan. A D gene is named only where the DNA matches it firmly. Clone size is shown for a subset of rows, as once, few, many or a class of expanded clone.

J | size | V | D | CDR3 | DNA
TRBJ1-1 | once | TRBV9 | - | CASSGPSRPTEAFF | TGTGCCAGCAGCGGCCCAAGCAGGCCGACTGAAGCTTTCTTT
TRBJ1-1 | - | TRBV6-1 | - | CASILEGRDTEAFF | TGTGCCAGCATTCTTGAGGGGCGGGACACTGAAGCTTTCTTT
TRBJ1-3 | - | TRBV23-1 | - | CASPNKGGGGSGNTIYF | TGCGCCAGCCCCAACAAGGGGGGAGGGGGATCTGGAAACACCATATATTTT
TRBJ2-3 | - | TRBV28 | - | CASSLNPGIADTQYF | TGTGCCAGCAGTTTAAATCCGGGTATCGCAGATACGCAGTATTTT
TRBJ1-2 | once | TRBV5-5 | TRBD1 | CASSLQGGYGYTF | TGTGCCAGCAGTTTGCAGGGGGGCTATGGCTACACCTTC
TRBJ1-2 | - | TRBV19 | - | CASSIRRQNYGYTF | TGTGCCAGTAGTATAAGGCGGCAGAACTATGGCTACACCTTC
TRBJ2-1 | - | TRBV4-2 | TRBD2 | CASSQNPSGTGNEQFF | TGTGCCAGCAGCCAGAACCCTAGCGGGACGGGGAATGAGCAGTTCTTC
TRBJ1-2 | - | TRBV18 | - | CASSGEHYGYTF | TGTGCCAGCTCAGGGGAGCACTATGGCTACACCTTC
TRBJ1-2 | - | TRBV28 | TRBD1 | CASSIQGVGGYTF | TGTGCCAGCAGTATTCAGGGGGTCGGTGGCTACACCTTC
TRBJ2-3 | - | TRBV4-3 | - | CASSQGTSDVSTDTQYF | TGCGCCAGCAGCCAAGGGACTTCGGACGTAAGCACAGATACGCAGTATTTT
TRBJ2-5 | once | TRBV5-1 | TRBD2 | CASSLAVSGGVQYF | TGCGCCAGCAGCTTGGCCGTTAGCGGGGGTGTCCAGTACTTC
TRBJ2-7 | - | TRBV28 | TRBD2 | CASRTSGIYEQYF | TGTGCCAGTAGAACTAGCGGGATCTACGAGCAGTACTTC
TRBJ2-2 | few | TRBV27 | - | CASSLSRNTGELFF | TGTGCCAGCAGTTTAAGTAGGAACACCGGGGAGCTGTTTTTT
TRBJ2-3 | - | TRBV6-6 | - | CASSTAGDTQYF | TGTGCCAGCAGCACCGCAGGGGATACGCAGTATTTT
TRBJ2-2 | - | TRBV4-1 | - | CASSQGILRREKNTGELFF | TGCGCCAGCAGCCAAGGAATACTGAGACGGGAAAAGAACACCGGGGAGCTGTTTTTT
TRBJ2-5 | - | TRBV7-6 | - | CASSETSTGTQYF | TGTGCCAGCAGCGAGACTAGTACCGGGACCCAGTACTTC
TRBJ1-1 | - | TRBV11-2 | - | CASSSGPTNTEAFF | TGTGCCAGCAGCTCGGGACCTACGAACACTGAAGCTTTCTTT
TRBJ1-1 | - | TRBV2 | - | CASSLMGMNTEAFF | TGTGCCAGCAGTCTGATGGGGATGAACACTGAAGCTTTCTTT
TRBJ2-3 | - | TRBV18 | - | CASSPLKGGDTQYF | TGTGCCAGCTCACCACTTAAAGGAGGGGATACGCAGTATTTT
TRBJ2-2 | once | TRBV7-6 | TRBD1 | CASSLGQGATGELFF | TGTGCCAGCAGCCTGGGACAGGGGGCCACCGGGGAGCTGTTTTTT
TRBJ2-2 | - | TRBV7-2 | - | CASSLQSVTGELFF | TGTGCCAGCAGCTTACAGTCAGTGACCGGGGAGCTGTTTTTT
TRBJ1-5 | - | TRBV6-5 | - | CASSYAGGNQPQHF | TGTGCCAGCAGTTACGCCGGGGGAAATCAGCCCCAGCATTTT
TRBJ2-2 | - | TRBV5-1 | - | CASRSGTTTFTGELFF | TGCGCCAGCAGATCCGGGACAACTACCTTCACCGGGGAGCTGTTTTTT
TRBJ2-1 | - | TRBV9 | TRBD2 | CASSVAGGRNNEQFF | TGTGCCAGCAGCGTAGCGGGAGGGCGCAACAATGAGCAGTTCTTC